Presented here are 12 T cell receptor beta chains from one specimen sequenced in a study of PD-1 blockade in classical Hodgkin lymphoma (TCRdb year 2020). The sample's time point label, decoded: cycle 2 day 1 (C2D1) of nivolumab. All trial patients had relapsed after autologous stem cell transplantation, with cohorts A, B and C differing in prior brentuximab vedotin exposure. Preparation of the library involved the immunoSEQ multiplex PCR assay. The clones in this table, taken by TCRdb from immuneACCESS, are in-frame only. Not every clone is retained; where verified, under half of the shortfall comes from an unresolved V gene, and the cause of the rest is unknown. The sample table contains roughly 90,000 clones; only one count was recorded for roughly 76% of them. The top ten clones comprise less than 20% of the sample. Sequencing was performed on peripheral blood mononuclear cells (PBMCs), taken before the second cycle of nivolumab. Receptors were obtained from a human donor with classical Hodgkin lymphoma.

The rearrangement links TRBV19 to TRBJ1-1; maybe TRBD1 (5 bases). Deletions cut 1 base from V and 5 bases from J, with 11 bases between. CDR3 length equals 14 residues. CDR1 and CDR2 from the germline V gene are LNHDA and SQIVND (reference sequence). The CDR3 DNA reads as TGTGCCAGTAGTATAGTTGACAGCGGAACTGAAGCTTTCTTT. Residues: CASSIVDSGTEAFF.

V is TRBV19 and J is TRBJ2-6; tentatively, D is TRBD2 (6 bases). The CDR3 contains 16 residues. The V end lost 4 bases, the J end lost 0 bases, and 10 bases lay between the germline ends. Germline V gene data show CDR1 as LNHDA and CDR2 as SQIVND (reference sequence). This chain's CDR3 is CASSKLGGSGANVLTF. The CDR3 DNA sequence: TGTGCCAGTAGTAAACTCGGGGGCTCTGGGGCCAACGTCCTGACTTTC.

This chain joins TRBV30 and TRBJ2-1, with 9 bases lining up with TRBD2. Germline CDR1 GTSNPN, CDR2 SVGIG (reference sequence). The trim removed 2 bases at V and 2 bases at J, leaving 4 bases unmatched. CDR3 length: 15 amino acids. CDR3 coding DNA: TGTGCCTGGAGTTGGAGCGGGAGGCCCTACAATGAGCAGTTCTTC. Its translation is CAWSWSGRPYNEQFF.

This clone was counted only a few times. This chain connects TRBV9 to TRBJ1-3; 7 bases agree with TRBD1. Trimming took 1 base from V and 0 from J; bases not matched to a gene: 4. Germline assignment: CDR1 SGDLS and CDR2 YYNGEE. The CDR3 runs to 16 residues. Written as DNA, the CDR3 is TGTGCCAGCAGCGTAAGTGAGGGGGCCTCTGGAAACACCATATATTTT. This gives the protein CASSVSEGASGNTIYF.

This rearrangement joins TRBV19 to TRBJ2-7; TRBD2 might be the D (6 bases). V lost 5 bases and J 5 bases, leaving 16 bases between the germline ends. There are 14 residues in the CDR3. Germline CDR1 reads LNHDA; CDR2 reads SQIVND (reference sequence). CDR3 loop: CASSLRREAHEQYF. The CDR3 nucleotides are TGTGCCAGTAGTCTCCGGCGGGAAGCCCACGAGCAGTACTTC.

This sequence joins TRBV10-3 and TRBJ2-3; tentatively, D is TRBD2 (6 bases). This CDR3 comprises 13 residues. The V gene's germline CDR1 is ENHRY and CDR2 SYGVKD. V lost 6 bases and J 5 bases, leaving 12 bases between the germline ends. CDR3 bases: TGTGCCATCAGCGGAGGGCCAGGAGATACGCAGTATTTT. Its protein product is CAISGGPGDTQYF.

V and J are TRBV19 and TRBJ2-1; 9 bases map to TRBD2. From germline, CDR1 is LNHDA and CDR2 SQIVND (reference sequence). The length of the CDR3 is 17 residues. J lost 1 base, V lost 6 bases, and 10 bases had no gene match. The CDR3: CASSRTLAGVSYNEQFF. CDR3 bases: TGTGCCAGTAGCCGGACCTTAGCGGGAGTGTCCTACAATGAGCAGTTCTTC.

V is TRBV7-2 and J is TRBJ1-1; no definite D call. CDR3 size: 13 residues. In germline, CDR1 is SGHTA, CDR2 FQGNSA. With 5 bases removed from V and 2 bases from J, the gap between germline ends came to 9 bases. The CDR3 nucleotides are TGTGCCAGCAGCCCTATGGAAAACACTGAAGCTTTCTTT. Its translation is CASSPMENTEAFF.

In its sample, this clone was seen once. CDR3 amino acids: CASSTGTLSPAYGYTF. CDR3 DNA: TGCGCCAGCAGCACGGGTACCCTCTCTCCTGCCTATGGCTACACCTTC. V is TRBV5-1 and J is TRBJ1-2; D ambiguous. The CDR3 consists of 16 residues. Germline V lookup: CDR1 SGHRS, CDR2 YFSETQ. The ends were cut back, 4 bases at V and 4 bases at J, with 20 bases in the middle.

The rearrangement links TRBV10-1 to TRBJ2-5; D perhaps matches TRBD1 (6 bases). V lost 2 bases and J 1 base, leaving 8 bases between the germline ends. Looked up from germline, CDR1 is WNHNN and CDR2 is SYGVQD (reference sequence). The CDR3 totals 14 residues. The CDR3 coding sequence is TGCGCCAGCAGTGAGACAGGGCGCCAAGAGACCCAGTACTTC. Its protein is CASSETGRQETQYF.

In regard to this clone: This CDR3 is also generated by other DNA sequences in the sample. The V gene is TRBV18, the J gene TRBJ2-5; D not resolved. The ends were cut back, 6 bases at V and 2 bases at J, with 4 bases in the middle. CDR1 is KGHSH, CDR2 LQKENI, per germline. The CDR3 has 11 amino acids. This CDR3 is CASSLQETQYF. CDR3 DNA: TGTGCCAGCTCGCTGCAAGAGACCCAGTACTTC.

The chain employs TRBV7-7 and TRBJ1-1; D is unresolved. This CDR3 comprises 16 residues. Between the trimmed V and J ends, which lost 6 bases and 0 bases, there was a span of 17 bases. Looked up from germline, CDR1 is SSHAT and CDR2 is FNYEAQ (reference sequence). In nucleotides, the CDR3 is TGTGCCAGCAGATCCGCCCCCGAGGAAATGAACACTGAAGCTTTCTTT. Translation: CASRSAPEEMNTEAFF.